The T cell receptor (beta chain) under discussion was sequenced for a study of T cell responses to AZD1222 COVID-19 vaccine. Study-wide points: Repertoire sampling was restricted to post-peak T cell response timepoints. The breadth and depth of Spike-specific TCRs increased once two AZD1222 doses had been given. Epitopes outside B.1.351 and B.1.1.7 mutated regions reportedly drew nearly half of spike TCRs. Clonal diversity was possibly underestimated, and the donors were mostly white British, with more females.

The CDR3 is 15 residues long. Deletions cut 6 bases from V and 0 bases from J, with 15 bases between. The germline V gene has CDR1 SGHKS and CDR2 YYEKEE (reference sequence). TCRdb's copy holds only in-frame clones and misses some; the assay was immunoSEQ multiplex PCR. This table has approximately 140,000 clones, roughly 90% appearing once. A remark on this clone: The target antigen is unknown.

This material consisted of peripheral blood, taken 28 days after the second AZD1222 dose. The rearrangement links TRBV5-5 to TRBJ1-2; tentative D call: TRBD1 (6 bases). The source of this sequence is an adult who received the AZD1222 COVID-19 vaccine. CDR3 DNA: TGTGCCAGCATTCTAGGGGGGTTAGCTAACTATGGCTACACCTTC. Translating gives CASILGGLANYGYTF.